This TCR beta chain derives from a study of CD8+ T cells in alopecia areata. Study overall: Treated patients were given oral tofacitinib, which was dosed at 5 to 10 mg twice daily.

Individuals with alopecia areata gave both lesional scalp punch biopsies and peripheral blood for collection. This CDR3 spans 15 amino acids. Germline V CDR1 and CDR2: MDHEN, SYDVKM. With 3 bases removed from V and 0 bases from J, the gap between germline ends came to 12 bases. Of note for this clone: What it binds is unknown.

cDNA prepared by RNA extraction and subsequent reverse transcription served as the template for sequencing. The table came from immunoSEQ multiplex PCR; TCRdb's copy has only in-frame clones and leaves some out. The repertoire consists of 130,000 to 150,000 clones, with around 49% occurring once and the leading ten covering approximately 1%. Study results and caveats: Normal skin contains resident alphabeta T cells, and these are also sequenced in scalp samples. Higher clonality and more expanded CD8+ clones appeared in lesional than normal scalp.

This clonotype was obtained from a human donor with alopecia areata. This material consisted of CD4+ T cells sorted from blood, taken at week 0. This rearrangement joins TRBV28 to TRBJ2-7; D remains unclear. This CDR3 is CASSFGEPSSYEQYF. Written as DNA, the CDR3 is TGTGCCAGCAGTTTTGGAGAACCCAGCTCCTACGAGCAGTACTTC.